This T cell receptor beta chain derives from a study of technical replicates of blood from a few donors. This CDR3 has 15 residues. Trimming removed 7 bases from V and 1 base from J; junction bases left unmatched: 3. Germline-derived CDR1 and CDR2 are LNHDA and SQIVND (reference sequence). Assay used: immunoSEQ multiplex PCR; TCRdb lists only in-frame clones, some missing. The sample has about 80,000 clones, around 94% seen once; the top ten hold about 0.39%. The chain combines TRBV19 with TRBJ2-1; TRBD2 aligns across 11 bases. The sequencing sample was made of T cells isolated from PBMCs. This clonotype originated in a human donor in good health. The CDR3 spells CASNSGRASYNEQFF. The CDR3 DNA is TGTGCCAGTAATAGCGGGAGGGCGTCCTACAATGAGCAGTTCTTC.